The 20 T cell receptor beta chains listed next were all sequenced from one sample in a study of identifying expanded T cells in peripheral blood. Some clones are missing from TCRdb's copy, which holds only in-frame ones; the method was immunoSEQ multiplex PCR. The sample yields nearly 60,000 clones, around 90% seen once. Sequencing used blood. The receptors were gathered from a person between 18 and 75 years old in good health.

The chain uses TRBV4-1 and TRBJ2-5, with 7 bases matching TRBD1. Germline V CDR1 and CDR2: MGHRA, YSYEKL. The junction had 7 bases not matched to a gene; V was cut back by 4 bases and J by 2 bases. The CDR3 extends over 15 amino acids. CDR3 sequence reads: CASSPTGRFQETQYF. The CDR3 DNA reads TGCGCCAGCAGCCCGACAGGGAGATTTCAAGAGACCCAGTACTTC.

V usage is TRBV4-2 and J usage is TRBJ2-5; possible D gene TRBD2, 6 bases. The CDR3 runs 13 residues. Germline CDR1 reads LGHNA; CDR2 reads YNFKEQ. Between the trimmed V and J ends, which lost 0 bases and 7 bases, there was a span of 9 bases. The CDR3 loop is CASSQEVRGTQYF. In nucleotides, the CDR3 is TGTGCCAGCAGCCAAGAGGTGCGGGGGACCCAGTACTTC.

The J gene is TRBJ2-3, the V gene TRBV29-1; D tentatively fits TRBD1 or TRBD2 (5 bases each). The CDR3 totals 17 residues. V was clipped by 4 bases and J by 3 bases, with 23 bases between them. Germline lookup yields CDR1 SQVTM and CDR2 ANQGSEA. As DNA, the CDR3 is TGCAGCGTTGGGGGCTTAAGTAGGACCGGAGGTACAGATACGCAGTATTTT. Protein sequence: CSVGGLSRTGGTDTQYF.

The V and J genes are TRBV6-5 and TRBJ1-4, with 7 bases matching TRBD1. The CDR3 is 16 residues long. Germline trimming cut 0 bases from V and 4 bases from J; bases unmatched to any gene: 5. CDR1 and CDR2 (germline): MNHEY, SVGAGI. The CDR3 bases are TGTGCCAGCAGTTACTCGGCAGGGGGTTATAATGAAAAACTGTTTTTT. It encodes CASSYSAGGYNEKLFF.

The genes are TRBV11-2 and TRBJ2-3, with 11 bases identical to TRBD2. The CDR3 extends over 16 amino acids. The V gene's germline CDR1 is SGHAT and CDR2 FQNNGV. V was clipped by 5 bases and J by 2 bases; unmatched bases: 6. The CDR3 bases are TGTGCCAGCAGCCCGAGACTAGCGGGGTACACAGATACGCAGTATTTT. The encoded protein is CASSPRLAGYTDTQYF.

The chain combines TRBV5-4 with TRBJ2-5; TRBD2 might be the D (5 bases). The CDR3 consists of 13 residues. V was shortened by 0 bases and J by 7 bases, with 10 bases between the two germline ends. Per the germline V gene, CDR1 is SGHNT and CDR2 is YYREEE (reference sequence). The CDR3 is CASSLDVGGTQYF. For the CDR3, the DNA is TGTGCCAGCAGCTTGGACGTAGGAGGGACCCAGTACTTC.

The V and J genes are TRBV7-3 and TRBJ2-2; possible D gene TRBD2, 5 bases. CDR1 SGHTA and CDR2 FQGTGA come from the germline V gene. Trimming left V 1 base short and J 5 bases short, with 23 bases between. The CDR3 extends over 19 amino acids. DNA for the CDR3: TGTGCCAGCAGCTTAAACCCCCGAGAGGGATCGTTTAGAACCGGGGAGCTGTTTTTT. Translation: CASSLNPREGSFRTGELFF.

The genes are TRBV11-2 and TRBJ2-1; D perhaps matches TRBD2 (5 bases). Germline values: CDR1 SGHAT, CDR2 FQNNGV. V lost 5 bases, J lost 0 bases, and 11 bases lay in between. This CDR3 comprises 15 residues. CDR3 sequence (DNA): TGTGCCAGCAGCCAGCCGGGGAGCTCCTACAATGAGCAGTTCTTC. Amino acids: CASSQPGSSYNEQFF.

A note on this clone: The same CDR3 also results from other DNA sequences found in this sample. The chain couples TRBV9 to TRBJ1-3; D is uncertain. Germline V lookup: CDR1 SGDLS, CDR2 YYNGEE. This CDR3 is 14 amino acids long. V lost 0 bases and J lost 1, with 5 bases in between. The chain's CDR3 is CASSVESSGNTIYF. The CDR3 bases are TGTGCCAGCAGCGTAGAAAGTTCTGGAAACACCATATATTTT. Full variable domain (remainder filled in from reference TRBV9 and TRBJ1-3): DSGVTQTPKHLITATGQRVTLRCSPRSGDLSVYWYQQSLDQGLQFLIQYYNGEERAKGNILERFSAQQFPDLHSELNLSSLELGDSALYFCASSVESSGNTIYFGEGSWLTVV.

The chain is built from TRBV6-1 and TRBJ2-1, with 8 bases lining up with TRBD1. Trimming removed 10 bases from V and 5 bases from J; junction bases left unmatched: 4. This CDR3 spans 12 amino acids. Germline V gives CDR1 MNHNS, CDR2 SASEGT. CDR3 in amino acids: CATRGPNNEQFF. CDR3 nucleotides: TGTGCCACCAGGGGGCCCAACAATGAGCAGTTCTTC.

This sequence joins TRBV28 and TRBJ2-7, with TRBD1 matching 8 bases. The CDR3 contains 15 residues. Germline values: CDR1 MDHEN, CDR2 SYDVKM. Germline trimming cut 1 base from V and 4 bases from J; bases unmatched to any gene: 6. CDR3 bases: TGTGCCAGCAGTTTATTTCAGGGGGCGTATTACGAGCAGTACTTC. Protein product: CASSLFQGAYYEQYF.

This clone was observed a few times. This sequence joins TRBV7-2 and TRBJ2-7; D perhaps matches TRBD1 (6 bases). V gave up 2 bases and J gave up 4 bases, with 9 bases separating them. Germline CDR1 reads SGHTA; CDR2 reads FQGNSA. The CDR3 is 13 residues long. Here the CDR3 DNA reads TGTGCCAGCAGCTTATACAGGGATTACGAGCAGTACTTC. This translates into CASSLYRDYEQYF.

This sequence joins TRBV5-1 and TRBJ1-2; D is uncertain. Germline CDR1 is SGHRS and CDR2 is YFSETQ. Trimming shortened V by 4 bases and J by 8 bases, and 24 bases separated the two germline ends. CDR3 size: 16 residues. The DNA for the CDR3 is TGCGCCAGCAGCCCATATAGCCCGGGCAGCTCTAGGGGCTACACCTTC. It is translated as CASSPYSPGSSRGYTF.

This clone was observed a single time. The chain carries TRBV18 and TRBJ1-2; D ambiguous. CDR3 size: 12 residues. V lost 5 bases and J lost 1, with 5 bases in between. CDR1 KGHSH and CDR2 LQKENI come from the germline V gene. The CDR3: CASSGVNYGYTF. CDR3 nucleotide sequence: TGTGCCAGCTCAGGGGTTAACTATGGCTACACCTTC. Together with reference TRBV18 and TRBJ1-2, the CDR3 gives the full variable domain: NAGVMQNPRHLVRRRGQEARLRCSPMKGHSHVYWYRQLPEEGLKFMVYLQKENIIDESGMPKERFSAEFPKEGPSILRIQQVVRGDSAAYFCASSGVNYGYTFGSGTRLTVV.

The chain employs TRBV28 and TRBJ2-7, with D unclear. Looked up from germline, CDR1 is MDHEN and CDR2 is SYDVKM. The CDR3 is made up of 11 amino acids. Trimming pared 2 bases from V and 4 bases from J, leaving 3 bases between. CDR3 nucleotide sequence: TGTGCCAGCAGTTTAGGATACGAGCAGTACTTC. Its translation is CASSLGYEQYF.

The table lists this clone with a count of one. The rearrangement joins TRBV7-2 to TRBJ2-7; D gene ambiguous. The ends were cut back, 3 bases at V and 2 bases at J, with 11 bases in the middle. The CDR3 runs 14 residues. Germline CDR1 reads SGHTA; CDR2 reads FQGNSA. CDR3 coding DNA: TGTGCCAGCAGCTTGTTTCGGAACACCTACGAGCAGTACTTC. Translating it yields CASSLFRNTYEQYF.

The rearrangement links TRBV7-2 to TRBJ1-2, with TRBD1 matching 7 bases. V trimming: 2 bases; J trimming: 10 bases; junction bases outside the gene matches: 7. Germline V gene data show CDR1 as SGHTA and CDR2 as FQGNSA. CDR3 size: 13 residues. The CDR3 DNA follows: TGTGCCAGCAGCTTACAAGGGGGCGCTGACTACACCTTC. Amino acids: CASSLQGGADYTF.

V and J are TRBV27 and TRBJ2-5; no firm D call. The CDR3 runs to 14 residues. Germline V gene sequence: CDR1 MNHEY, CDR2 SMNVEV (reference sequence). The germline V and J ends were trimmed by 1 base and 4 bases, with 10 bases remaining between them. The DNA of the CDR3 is TGTGCCAGCAGTTTATTGGTCTCCAGAGAGACCCAGTACTTC. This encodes CASSLLVSRETQYF.

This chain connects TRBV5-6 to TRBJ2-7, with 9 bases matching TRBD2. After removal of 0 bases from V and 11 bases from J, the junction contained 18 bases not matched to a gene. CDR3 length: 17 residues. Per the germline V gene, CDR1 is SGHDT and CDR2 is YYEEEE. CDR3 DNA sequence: TGTGCCAGCAGCTTGGGACTGACTAGCGGCCGTATCAGGAGTAAGTACTTC. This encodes CASSLGLTSGRIRSKYF.

The DNA for the CDR3 is TGTGCCAGCAGCCGACGACAGGACTCCTACGAGCAGTACTTC. Protein product: CASSRRQDSYEQYF. V is TRBV11-1 and J is TRBJ2-7; tentative D call: TRBD1 (6 bases). Germline V CDR1 and CDR2: SGHAT, FQDESV (reference sequence). The ends were cut back, 5 bases at V and 0 bases at J, with 11 bases in the middle. The CDR3 loop spans 14 amino acids.